The 8 T cell receptor beta chains reported below all come from one sample, sequenced in a study of blood T cell repertoires in COVID-19. Data came from immunoSEQ multiplex PCR; TCRdb stores just in-frame clones and leaves some out. In the table there are about 190,000 clones, around 90% of which are singletons. What was sequenced was peripheral blood. The receptor set was obtained from a man aged 35 to 55 with acute or convalescent COVID-19.

The rearrangement uses TRBV11-1 and TRBJ2-3; weak D call: TRBD2 (5 bases). This CDR3 has 16 residues. Trimming shortened V by 6 bases and J by 0 bases, and 16 bases separated the two germline ends. Germline-derived CDR1 and CDR2 are SGHAT and FQDESV (reference sequence). The CDR3 spells CASRGIGLYSTDTQYF. The DNA of the CDR3 is TGTGCCAGCAGAGGGATAGGACTCTATAGCACAGATACGCAGTATTTT.

V and J are TRBV5-1 and TRBJ2-2; TRBD2 agrees at 14 bases. This CDR3 is 16 amino acids long. CDR1 and CDR2 (germline): SGHRS, YFSETQ. V shed 3 bases, J shed 4 bases, and the junction held 2 bases outside the gene matches. Here the CDR3 reads CASSSGLAGVTGELFF. DNA of the CDR3: TGCGCCAGCAGCTCGGGACTAGCGGGAGTCACCGGGGAGCTGTTTTTT.

The chain recombines TRBV2 with TRBJ1-4; a possible D gene is TRBD1 (5 bases). Germline assignment: CDR1 SNHLY and CDR2 FYNNEI. The CDR3 runs 10 residues. Trimming left V 6 bases short and J 12 bases short, with 8 bases between. The CDR3 DNA reads TGTGCCAGCAGGGGGCAGGAACTGTTTTTT. It yields the protein CASRGQELFF.

The genes are TRBV30 and TRBJ2-7, with 7 bases aligning to TRBD2. V shed 2 bases, J shed 5 bases, and the junction held 9 bases outside the gene matches. Germline V lookup: CDR1 GTSNPN, CDR2 SVGIG (reference sequence). This CDR3 region has 14 residues. The chain's CDR3 is CAWSLPGRGDEQYF. Here the CDR3 DNA reads TGTGCCTGGAGTCTCCCAGGCCGGGGGGACGAGCAGTACTTC.

This clone was recorded once. The CDR3 DNA reads as TGTGCCAGCAGCGCGACACAGGGGATTAATTCACCCCTCCACTTT. It encodes CASSATQGINSPLHF. The genes are TRBV5-4 and TRBJ1-6; 7 nucleotides match TRBD1. This CDR3 is built from 15 residues. Germline CDR1 is SGHNT and CDR2 is YYREEE (reference sequence). Trimming took 4 bases from V and 6 from J; bases not matched to a gene: 7.

The chain links TRBV11-2 to TRBJ2-1, with 10 nucleotides matching TRBD2. Germline trimming cut 3 bases from V and 0 bases from J; bases unmatched to any gene: 5. The germline gives CDR1 SGHAT, CDR2 FQNNGV. The CDR3 spans 17 residues. The CDR3 sequence is CASSFSASGGSYNEQFF. CDR3 nucleotides: TGTGCCAGCAGCTTCTCGGCTAGCGGGGGCTCCTACAATGAGCAGTTCTTC.

This chain links TRBV5-1 with TRBJ1-1, with D possibly being TRBD1 (6 bases). Trimming removed 4 bases at V and 3 bases at J, with 19 bases between. Per germline, CDR1 SGHRS and CDR2 YFSETQ. The CDR3 spans 16 residues. DNA of the CDR3: TGCGCCAGCAGCCCCCAACTCGGGGGGGCGCACACTGAAGCTTTCTTT. It codes for CASSPQLGGAHTEAFF. Together with reference TRBV5-1 and TRBJ1-1, the CDR3 gives the full variable domain: KAGVTQTPRYLIKTRGQQVTLSCSPISGHRSVSWYQQTPGQGLQFLFEYFSETQRNKGNFPGRFSGRQFSNSRSEMNVSTLELGDSALYLCASSPQLGGAHTEAFFGQGTRLTVV.

This rearrangement joins TRBV6-4 to TRBJ1-1, with a possible D match to TRBD1 (6 bases). Trimming removed 5 bases from V and 4 bases from J, with 11 bases in between. The CDR3 is made up of 13 amino acids. Germline V CDR1 and CDR2: MRHNA, SNTAGT. The CDR3 region is CASSNREGTEAFF. As DNA, the CDR3 is TGTGCCAGCAGTAACAGGGAGGGCACTGAAGCTTTCTTT.